Listed here are 26 T cell receptor beta chains from one sample, sequenced in a study of shared clonotypes between healthy human individuals. Naive CD8 cells, CD45RO-negative and positively selected for CCR7, excluded terminally differentiated effector memory CD45RA+ cells. Assay: immunoSEQ multiplex PCR; the TCRdb copy retains only in-frame clones and omits some. The sample lists around 600,000 clones; approximately 95% were seen once. The material sequenced was naive CD8+ T cells sorted from blood. These receptors were taken from a woman aged 25 to 39 in good health.

The rearrangement uses TRBV19 and TRBJ2-3, with D maybe TRBD1 (6 bases). The V and J ends lost 2 bases and 6 bases respectively, with 21 bases between them. The CDR3 has 17 residues. Germline lookup yields CDR1 LNHDA and CDR2 SQIVND (reference sequence). The CDR3 loop is CASSIFPSGTPFDTQYF. As DNA, the CDR3 is TGTGCCAGTAGTATATTCCCTTCCGGGACACCTTTTGATACGCAGTATTTT.

The V call is TRBV7-9, the J call TRBJ2-7, with 12 bases matching TRBD2. The ends lost 6 bases at V and 2 bases at J; junction bases unmatched: 11. Germline V gene sequence: CDR1 SEHNR, CDR2 FQNEAQ (reference sequence). The CDR3 length is 17 residues. The CDR3: CASRATLAGGNAYEQYF. The DNA for the CDR3 is TGTGCCAGCAGAGCGACCCTAGCGGGAGGGAACGCCTACGAGCAGTACTTC.

The chain recombines TRBV5-6 with TRBJ2-7, with TRBD1 as a possible D gene (5 bases). Germline values: CDR1 SGHDT, CDR2 YYEEEE. CDR3 length: 16 residues. The germline V and J ends were trimmed by 4 bases and 8 bases, with 25 bases remaining between them. CDR3 coding DNA: TGTGCCAGCAGCCTTGGTACCCTGACCCAGGGCAAGAAGCAGTACTTC. Its translation is CASSLGTLTQGKKQYF.

The chain employs TRBV27 and TRBJ2-3; D gene unclear. This CDR3 is 15 amino acids long. Looked up from germline, CDR1 is MNHEY and CDR2 is SMNVEV (reference sequence). V gave up 0 bases and J gave up 0 bases, with 7 bases separating them. In nucleotides, the CDR3 is TGTGCCAGCAGTTTATCGGCCGCTAGCACAGATACGCAGTATTTT. This gives the protein CASSLSAASTDTQYF.

The chain employs TRBV5-6 and TRBJ2-7, with a tentative D call TRBD2 (6 bases). Germline CDR1 is SGHDT and CDR2 is YYEEEE. The CDR3 totals 14 residues. Trimming cost V 3 bases and J 5 bases, with 15 bases left between them. CDR3 region: CASSSGLSPHEQYF. The CDR3 DNA sequence: TGTGCCAGCAGCTCGGGACTTTCTCCCCACGAGCAGTACTTC.

V and J are TRBV9 and TRBJ2-7; tentative D call: TRBD2 (5 bases). The CDR3 runs 15 residues. Germline V gene data show CDR1 as SGDLS and CDR2 as YYNGEE. V shed 0 bases and J shed 4 bases, with 14 bases lying between them. The CDR3 sequence is CASSVDWSSGYEQYF. In nucleotides, the CDR3 is TGTGCCAGCAGCGTAGATTGGTCCAGCGGATACGAGCAGTACTTC.

The rearrangement links TRBV5-1 to TRBJ2-2; D is tentatively TRBD1 or TRBD2 (6 bases each). The germline gives CDR1 SGHRS, CDR2 YFSETQ. The CDR3 has 13 residues. V shed 5 bases and J shed 4 bases, with 9 bases lying between them. The CDR3 loop reads CASREGGTGELFF. The CDR3 DNA sequence: TGCGCCAGCAGAGAGGGGGGCACCGGGGAGCTGTTTTTT.

This rearrangement joins TRBV27 to TRBJ1-2; D remains unclear. Per germline, CDR1 MNHEY and CDR2 SMNVEV (reference sequence). Trimming removed 3 bases at V and 4 bases at J, with 9 bases between. The CDR3 runs to 13 residues. For the CDR3, the DNA is TGTGCCAGCAGTTTTAACACATTCTATGGCTACACCTTC. It translates to CASSFNTFYGYTF.

This chain joins TRBV27 and TRBJ2-1; D perhaps matches TRBD1 (6 bases). Germline loops: CDR1 MNHEY, CDR2 SMNVEV (reference sequence). Trimming took off 6 bases at V and 7 bases at J, with 19 bases between the two ends. The CDR3 covers 15 residues. The CDR3 loop reads CASSRKQGWGNEQFF. For the CDR3, the DNA is TGTGCCAGCAGCCGGAAACAGGGCTGGGGGAATGAGCAGTTCTTC.

The CDR3 nucleotides read TGTGCCAGCAGCGTAAGCGGACAATACAACTACGAGCAGTACTTC. This translates into CASSVSGQYNYEQYF. The chain joins TRBV9 to TRBJ2-7; D is possibly TRBD1 or TRBD2 (5 bases each). The V end lost 1 base, the J end lost 3 bases, and 14 bases lay between the germline ends. Germline assignment: CDR1 SGDLS and CDR2 YYNGEE. This CDR3 spans 15 amino acids.

V and J are TRBV7-9 and TRBJ2-1; perhaps TRBD1 as D (5 bases). Germline-derived CDR1 and CDR2 are SEHNR and FQNEAQ (reference sequence). The CDR3 is 16 residues long. Trimming took 6 bases from V and 8 from J, leaving 23 bases between them. The CDR3 sequence: CASSYPPQGQYHEQFF. The CDR3 nucleotides read TGTGCCAGCAGTTACCCCCCCCAGGGCCAATACCATGAGCAGTTCTTC.

V usage is TRBV11-2 and J usage is TRBJ2-2; 8 nucleotides line up with TRBD2. Germline loops: CDR1 SGHAT, CDR2 FQNNGV. The CDR3 loop spans 16 amino acids. The V segment lost 8 bases and the J segment 0 bases; nucleotides outside the gene matches: 8. The CDR3 sequence is CASAPGGAANTGELFF. CDR3 sequence (DNA): TGTGCCAGCGCCCCCGGGGGGGCAGCGAACACCGGGGAGCTGTTTTTT.

The chain uses TRBV27 and TRBJ1-5, with no clear D. V gave up 3 bases and J gave up 0 bases, with 9 bases separating them. The CDR3 runs 15 residues. Germline-derived CDR1 and CDR2 are MNHEY and SMNVEV (reference sequence). The CDR3 DNA is TGTGCCAGCAGTTTGCAGGCTTATAGCAATCAGCCCCAGCATTTT. Its protein is CASSLQAYSNQPQHF.

J is TRBJ2-7 and V is TRBV9; perhaps TRBD1 as D (6 bases). Per the germline V gene, CDR1 is SGDLS and CDR2 is YYNGEE. The CDR3 covers 15 residues. V dropped 4 bases and J dropped 4 bases, with 18 bases sitting between them. The CDR3 DNA is TGTGCCAGCAGCCCATTCGGGACATCGCCATACGAGCAGTACTTC. Its translation is CASSPFGTSPYEQYF.

This chain links TRBV28 with TRBJ2-7, with D possibly being TRBD1 (6 bases). The CDR3 totals 14 residues. The ends were cut back, 7 bases at V and 6 bases at J, with 19 bases in the middle. CDR1 MDHEN and CDR2 SYDVKM come from the germline V gene. The CDR3 spells CASTRTALIAEQYF. The CDR3 DNA reads as TGTGCCAGCACAAGGACAGCCTTAATCGCCGAGCAGTACTTC.

This clone was seen only once. The chain recombines TRBV29-1 with TRBJ1-2, with D unresolved. The germline V and J ends were trimmed by 0 bases and 6 bases, with 5 bases remaining between them. In germline, CDR1 is SQVTM, CDR2 ANQGSEA. The CDR3 contains 11 residues. CDR3 nucleotides: TGCAGCGTTGAAGAGGGAGATGGCTACACCTTC. Amino acid sequence: CSVEEGDGYTF.

The CDR3 DNA reads TGTGCCACCAGTAAAACAGGGGATGGGACAGATACGCAGTATTTT. Protein: CATSKTGDGTDTQYF. V and J are TRBV15 and TRBJ2-3, with 7 bases lining up with TRBD1. Trimming removed 6 bases from V and 3 bases from J; junction bases left unmatched: 9. The germline V gene has CDR1 LNHNV and CDR2 YYDKDF (reference sequence). The CDR3 spans 15 residues.

J is TRBJ2-3 and V is TRBV19; D perhaps matches TRBD2 (6 bases). The germline V gene encodes CDR1 LNHDA and CDR2 SQIVND (reference sequence). The CDR3 has 14 residues. Between the trimmed V and J ends, which lost 5 bases and 7 bases, there was a span of 16 bases. As DNA, the CDR3 is TGTGCCAGTAGTTTACGGCCGGGGGACCATACGCAGTATTTT. It yields the protein CASSLRPGDHTQYF.

The chain combines TRBV2 with TRBJ2-5; 12 bases match TRBD2. The J call may be faulty, since TRBJ2-7 better matches the DNA end. Germline CDR1 reads SNHLY; CDR2 reads FYNNEI. This CDR3 has 18 residues. CDR3 DNA: TGTGCCAGCAGTTGGACAGACCATGGGACTAGCGGGCCCTACGAGCAGTACTTC. Translated: CASSWTDHGTSGPYEQYF.

The chain uses TRBV27 and TRBJ2-7; perhaps TRBD2 as D (6 bases). Germline V gene data show CDR1 as MNHEY and CDR2 as SMNVEV (reference sequence). CDR3 length: 16 residues. V dropped 3 bases and J dropped 2 bases, with 17 bases sitting between them. Here the CDR3 reads CASSFSWGEAAYEQYF. The CDR3 nucleotides read TGTGCCAGCAGTTTCTCCTGGGGGGAAGCAGCCTACGAGCAGTACTTC.

Regarding this clone: Other DNA sequences in the same sample also yield this CDR3. The J gene is TRBJ1-5, the V gene TRBV27; TRBD1 matches 7 bases. Germline V CDR1 and CDR2: MNHEY, SMNVEV (reference sequence). The V and J ends lost 5 bases and 4 bases, in that order; junction bases with no gene match: 5. This CDR3 is built from 14 residues. The CDR3 reads CASSTRQGNQPQHF. CDR3 DNA sequence: TGTGCCAGCAGTACCAGACAGGGTAATCAGCCCCAGCATTTT.

Notes on this clone: This same CDR3 is encoded by further DNA sequences in the sample. The chain has TRBV7-8 and TRBJ2-1; the D call may be TRBD1 or TRBD2 (5 bases each). The CDR3 is made up of 13 amino acids. V was shortened by 1 base and J by 7 bases, with 8 bases between the two germline ends. The germline V gene has CDR1 SGHVS and CDR2 FQNEAQ. The CDR3 is CASSLGWGNEQFF. CDR3 nucleotide sequence: TGTGCCAGCAGCTTAGGCTGGGGGAATGAGCAGTTCTTC. Supplemented by reference TRBV7-8 and TRBJ2-1, the full variable domain reads GAGVSQSPRYKVAKRGQDVALRCDPISGHVSLFWYQQALGQGPEFLTYFQNEAQLDKSGLPSDRFFAERPEGSVSTLKIQRTQQEDSAVYLCASSLGWGNEQFFGPGTRLTVL.

This chain joins TRBV4-2 and TRBJ1-1; perhaps TRBD1 as D (5 bases). The CDR3 sequence is 16 residues long. Germline CDR1 reads LGHNA; CDR2 reads YNFKEQ. The germline V and J ends were trimmed by 5 bases and 9 bases, with 25 bases remaining between them. CDR3 loop: CASSLSHGASNLKAFF. DNA of the CDR3: TGTGCCAGCAGCTTGAGTCATGGGGCCAGTAACCTTAAAGCTTTCTTT.

The rearrangement joins TRBV27 to TRBJ2-1; D is perhaps TRBD2 (6 bases). Germline CDR1 reads MNHEY; CDR2 reads SMNVEV (reference sequence). This CDR3 comprises 17 residues. V gave up 0 bases and J gave up 9 bases, with 21 bases separating them. For the CDR3, the DNA is TGTGCCAGCAGTTTATCGGCCCCGGGACTCGGGCTTTTTGAGCAGTTCTTC. This gives the protein CASSLSAPGLGLFEQFF.

The chain joins TRBV4-1 to TRBJ2-5; 7 bases are shared with TRBD2. The J call is in doubt because the DNA end fits TRBJ2-7 better. Germline V gene sequence: CDR1 MGHRA, CDR2 YSYEKL. CDR3 size: 14 residues. CDR3: CASSQVGGRDEQYF. The CDR3 nucleotides are TGCGCCAGCAGCCAAGTTGGAGGGAGGGACGAGCAGTACTTC.

The chain links TRBV27 to TRBJ1-3, with D hard to call. Germline V CDR1 and CDR2: MNHEY, SMNVEV (reference sequence). V was cut by 3 bases and J by 0 bases, with 6 bases left in between. CDR3 length equals 14 residues. The CDR3 DNA is TGTGCCAGCAGTTTGACAAGCTCTGGAAACACCATATATTTT. This codes for CASSLTSSGNTIYF.